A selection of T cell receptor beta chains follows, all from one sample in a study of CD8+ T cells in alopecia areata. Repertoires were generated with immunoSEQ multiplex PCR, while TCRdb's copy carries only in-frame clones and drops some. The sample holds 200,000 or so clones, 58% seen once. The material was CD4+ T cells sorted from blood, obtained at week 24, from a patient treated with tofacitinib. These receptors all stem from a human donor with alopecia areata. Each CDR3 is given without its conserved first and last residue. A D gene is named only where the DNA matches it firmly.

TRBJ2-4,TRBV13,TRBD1,ASSDRDSGNIQY
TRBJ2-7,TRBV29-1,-,SVETQSYEQY
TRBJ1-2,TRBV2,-,ASRGRDYGYT
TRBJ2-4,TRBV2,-,ASTIHNIQY
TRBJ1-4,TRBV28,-,ASTTGDNEKLF
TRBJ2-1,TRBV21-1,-,ASSNHRGTSGPDYNEQF
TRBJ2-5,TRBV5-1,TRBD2,ASSLEGLAEGTQY
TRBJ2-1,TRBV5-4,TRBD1,ASSLPGTGEENEQF
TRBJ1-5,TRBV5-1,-,ASSLGTYSNQPQH
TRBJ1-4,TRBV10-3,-,AISDGGTNEKLF
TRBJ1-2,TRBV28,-,ASRNRALWGYT
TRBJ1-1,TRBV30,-,AWSVQGGRAEAF
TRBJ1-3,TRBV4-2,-,ASSQEGPGTGNTIY
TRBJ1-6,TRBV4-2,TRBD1,ASSQGDRDWHSPLH
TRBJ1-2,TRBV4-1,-,ASSPLDSLYGYT
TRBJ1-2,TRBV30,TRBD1,AWGQGAGYT
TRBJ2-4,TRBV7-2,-,ASSSDLAKNIQY
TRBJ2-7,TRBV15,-,ATSRVTQGGRYEQY
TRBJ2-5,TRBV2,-,ASSNTETQY
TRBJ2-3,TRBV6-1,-,ASSVIAHTDTQY
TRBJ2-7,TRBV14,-,ASSRSYEQY
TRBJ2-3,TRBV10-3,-,AISSTDTQY
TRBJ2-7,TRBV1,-,TSSQDRQRGEQY
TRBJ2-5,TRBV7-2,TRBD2,ASRSGRGRAETQY
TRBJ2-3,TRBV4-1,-,ASSQAENGDTQY
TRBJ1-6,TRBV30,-,AWRSGSPLH
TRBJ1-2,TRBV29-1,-,SVEDNAGYT
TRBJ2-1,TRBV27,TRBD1,ASRTQRDRAGNEQF
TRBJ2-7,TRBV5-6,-,ASSEAGTGSYEQY
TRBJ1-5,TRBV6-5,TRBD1,ASSPTGGNQPQH
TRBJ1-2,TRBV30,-,AWSALAGRYGYT
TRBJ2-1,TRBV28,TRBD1,ASITRGGTYNEQF
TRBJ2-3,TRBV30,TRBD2,AWSVGSGRYSDTQY
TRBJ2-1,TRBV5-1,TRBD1,ASSVDRGPGSGPPREQF
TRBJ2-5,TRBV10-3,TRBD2,AISDSGLSQETQY
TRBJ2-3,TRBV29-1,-,SVGIGSRDTQY
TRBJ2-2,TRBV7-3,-,ASSGRSDTGELF
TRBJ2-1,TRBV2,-,ASSAHRGSSNEQF
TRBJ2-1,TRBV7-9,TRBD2,ASSLGGLAGGEQF
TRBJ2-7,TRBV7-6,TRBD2,ASSHVLAGGPDEQY
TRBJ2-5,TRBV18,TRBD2,ASSPSGLAGLQETQY
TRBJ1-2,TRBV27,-,ASAGAGMMRGYT
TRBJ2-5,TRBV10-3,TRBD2,AISETSGEETQY
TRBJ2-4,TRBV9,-,ASSVAPVLAKNIQY
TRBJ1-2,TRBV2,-,ASSPRQSTNYGYT